This passage covers 13 T cell receptor beta chains from one sample sequenced in a study of T cells in localized non-small cell lung cancer. The protocol was immunoSEQ multiplex PCR, while the TCRdb copy is restricted to in-frame clones and leaves out a portion. The sample holds about 40,000 clones, approximately 81% seen once. The sample consisted of peripheral blood mononuclear cells, taken before any cancer treatment. The origin of the receptors is a male donor aged 60 or older with stage II lung adenocarcinoma.

The chain carries TRBV7-2 and TRBJ2-7; possible D gene TRBD2, 6 bases. Per the germline V gene, CDR1 is SGHTA and CDR2 is FQGNSA. The ends were cut back, 5 bases at V and 6 bases at J, with 20 bases in the middle. This CDR3 spans 15 amino acids. The CDR3 loop is CASSPPPLGLREQYF. In nucleotides, the CDR3 is TGTGCCAGCAGCCCCCCTCCTCTGGGACTTCGCGAGCAGTACTTC. Variable domain in full (rest from reference TRBV7-2 and TRBJ2-7): GAGVSQSPSNKVTEKGKDVELRCDPISGHTALYWYRQSLGQGLEFLIYFQGNSAPDKSGLPSDRFSAERTGGSVSTLTIQRTQQEDSAVYLCASSPPPLGLREQYFGPGTRLTVT.

This clone occurred a few times. The rearrangement joins TRBV7-2 to TRBJ2-2; D not resolved. There are 15 residues in the CDR3. Trimming removed 1 base from V and 1 base from J, with 7 bases in between. Germline CDR1 reads SGHTA; CDR2 reads FQGNSA. The CDR3 region has the DNA TGTGCCAGCAGCTTAGTTCTGGGGAACACCGGGGAGCTGTTTTTT. Amino acid sequence: CASSLVLGNTGELFF.

This sequence joins TRBV6-8 and TRBJ1-4, with D perhaps matching TRBD1 (6 bases). CDR1 is MNHGY, CDR2 SAAAGT, per germline. The CDR3 length is 17 residues. Between the trimmed V and J ends, which lost 6 bases and 8 bases, there was a span of 25 bases. The CDR3 is CASRQIRGALYGEKLFF. Here the CDR3 DNA reads TGTGCCAGCAGGCAGATCAGGGGCGCGTTGTATGGAGAAAAACTGTTTTTT.

The CDR3 sequence: CASSLGGYGYTF. The CDR3 DNA is TGTGCCAGCAGCCTCGGAGGGTATGGCTACACCTTC. The chain is built from TRBV7-2 and TRBJ1-2; D is unclear. Per the germline V gene, CDR1 is SGHTA and CDR2 is FQGNSA. The CDR3 contains 12 residues. Trimming left V 5 bases short and J 5 bases short, with 9 bases between.

The rearrangement joins TRBV28 to TRBJ1-5; D might be TRBD1 (5 bases). The CDR3 length is 15 residues. Germline V gene lookup returns CDR1 MDHEN and CDR2 SYDVKM. V gave up 11 bases and J gave up 7 bases, with 24 bases separating them. CDR3 protein: CASQRGVIGGQPQHF. CDR3 DNA sequence: TGTGCCTCCCAGCGGGGGGTAATAGGCGGACAGCCCCAGCATTTT.

This chain links TRBV7-6 with TRBJ1-3; D gene ambiguous. V was trimmed by 0 bases and J by 0 bases, leaving 6 bases between them. CDR1 SGHVS and CDR2 FNYEAQ come from the germline V gene. The CDR3 runs to 15 residues. CDR3 DNA sequence: TGTGCCAGCAGCTTAGCGGCCCTCTCTGGAAACACCATATATTTT. The encoded protein is CASSLAALSGNTIYF.

The chain employs TRBV7-2 and TRBJ2-4, with D possibly matching TRBD2 (5 bases). The CDR3 has 16 residues. V lost 5 bases and J lost 0, with 14 bases in between. Germline-derived CDR1 and CDR2 are SGHTA and FQGNSA. The CDR3 nucleotides read TGTGCCAGCAGCAGAGCGGTTGCTCGAGCCAAAAACATTCAGTACTTC. Its protein is CASSRAVARAKNIQYF. The complete variable domain, with remaining parts taken from reference TRBV7-2 and TRBJ2-4, reads GAGVSQSPSNKVTEKGKDVELRCDPISGHTALYWYRQSLGQGLEFLIYFQGNSAPDKSGLPSDRFSAERTGGSVSTLTIQRTQQEDSAVYLCASSRAVARAKNIQYFGAGTRLSVL.

The V call is TRBV19, the J call TRBJ1-1, with D unresolved. The CDR3 covers 13 residues. Trimming pared 5 bases from V and 0 bases from J, leaving 7 bases between. Looked up from germline, CDR1 is LNHDA and CDR2 is SQIVND (reference sequence). This CDR3 is CASSWAVNTEAFF. The DNA for the CDR3 is TGTGCCAGTAGTTGGGCCGTGAACACTGAAGCTTTCTTT.

This clone was counted a single time. CDR3 bases: TGTGCCAGCAGTTTTAGCGGGACACCCCTAGAGACCCAGTACTTC. It yields the protein CASSFSGTPLETQYF. J is TRBJ2-5 and V is TRBV28, with 8 bases identical to TRBD2. Trimming took 3 bases from V and 4 from J; bases not matched to a gene: 7. The V gene's germline CDR1 is MDHEN and CDR2 SYDVKM. The CDR3 covers 15 residues.

The rearrangement links TRBV7-2 to TRBJ2-1; D may be TRBD2 (6 bases). Germline CDR1 and CDR2: SGHTA and FQGNSA. Trimming took off 3 bases at V and 9 bases at J, with 15 bases between the two ends. The CDR3 is 14 amino acids. CDR3 protein: CASSFQRVQAEQFF. CDR3 sequence (DNA): TGTGCCAGCAGCTTCCAGCGGGTCCAGGCTGAGCAGTTCTTC.

The V gene is TRBV7-8, the J gene TRBJ1-1; D may be TRBD1 (5 bases). Trimming took off 8 bases at V and 2 bases at J, with 15 bases between the two ends. CDR1 is SGHVS and CDR2 is FQNEAQ in the germline V gene. The CDR3 is 14 amino acids. CDR3 bases: TGTGCCAGCGCCCCCGGGGACTACAACACTGAAGCTTTCTTT. This translates into CASAPGDYNTEAFF.

The chain carries TRBV6-5 and TRBJ1-1, with D hard to call. The CDR3 is made up of 12 amino acids. Deletions cut 7 bases from V and 3 bases from J, with 9 bases between. The germline V gene has CDR1 MNHEY and CDR2 SVGAGI. The CDR3 sequence: CASISRDTEAFF. The CDR3 nucleotides are TGTGCCAGCATAAGTAGGGACACTGAAGCTTTCTTT.

The CDR3 DNA is TGTGCCAGCACCTCTTCCTCACAGGGGTTCTACGGCTACACCTTC. Its protein product is CASTSSSQGFYGYTF. The chain couples TRBV27 to TRBJ1-2; 7 nucleotides align to TRBD1. Per the germline V gene, CDR1 is MNHEY and CDR2 is SMNVEV (reference sequence). V lost 7 bases and J lost 8; bases outside the gene matches: 16. The CDR3 runs to 15 residues.